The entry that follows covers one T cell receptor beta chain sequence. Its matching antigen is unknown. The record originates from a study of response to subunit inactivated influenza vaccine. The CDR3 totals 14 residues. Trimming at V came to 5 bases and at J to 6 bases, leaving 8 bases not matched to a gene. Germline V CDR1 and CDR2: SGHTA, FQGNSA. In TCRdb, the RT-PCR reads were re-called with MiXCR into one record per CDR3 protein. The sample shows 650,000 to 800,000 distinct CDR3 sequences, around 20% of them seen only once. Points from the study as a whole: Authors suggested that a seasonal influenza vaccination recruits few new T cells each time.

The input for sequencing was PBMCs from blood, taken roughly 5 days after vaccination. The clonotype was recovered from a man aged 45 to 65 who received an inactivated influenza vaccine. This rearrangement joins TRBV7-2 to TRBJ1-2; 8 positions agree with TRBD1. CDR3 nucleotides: TGTGCCAGCAGCCCCGGACAGGGAATCGATGGCTACACCTTC. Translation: CASSPGQGIDGYTF.